What follows are 22 T cell receptor beta chains derived from one specimen sequenced in a study of blood T cell repertoires in COVID-19. The assay was immunoSEQ multiplex PCR, and TCRdb's table has in-frame clones only and misses some. The data contain some 100,000 clones, around nine tenths of them singletons. Sequenced material: peripheral blood. Receptors originate from a woman of 80 years or more with active COVID-19.

J is TRBJ2-5 and V is TRBV28; possibly TRBD2 for D (6 bases). CDR1 and CDR2 from the germline V gene are MDHEN and SYDVKM. The CDR3 is made up of 17 amino acids. The germline V and J ends were trimmed by 3 bases and 5 bases, with 22 bases remaining between them. The CDR3 loop reads CASSLEGVPRDRETQYF. DNA for the CDR3: TGTGCCAGCAGTTTGGAGGGAGTCCCAAGGGATAGGGAGACCCAGTACTTC.

This rearrangement joins TRBV27 to TRBJ2-7, with D uncertain. Trimming left V 10 bases short and J 6 bases short, with 25 bases between. This CDR3 comprises 15 residues. Germline V gene lookup returns CDR1 MNHEY and CDR2 SMNVEV (reference sequence). The CDR3 protein is CATTPAGSPRREQYF. The CDR3 DNA follows: TGTGCCACCACGCCTGCCGGGTCCCCGAGGCGCGAGCAGTACTTC.

The table lists this clone with a count of one. The DNA of the CDR3 is TGTGCCAGCAGTGAAGTATCTGAAGCTTTCTTT. The encoded protein is CASSEVSEAFF. This chain uses TRBV2 with TRBJ1-1; D unresolved. The CDR3 extends over 11 amino acids. The germline gives CDR1 SNHLY, CDR2 FYNNEI. V lost 1 base and J lost 6, with 3 bases in between.

DNA for the CDR3: TGTGCCAGCAGTTTGGGCAGACTAGCGAAGGAATACCCCTACGAGCAGTACTTC. This sequence encodes CASSLGRLAKEYPYEQYF. The chain employs TRBV28 and TRBJ2-7, with 8 nucleotides matching TRBD2. Germline lookup yields CDR1 MDHEN and CDR2 SYDVKM. CDR3 size: 18 residues. J was trimmed by 2 bases and V by 3 bases; bases with no gene match: 15. The full variable domain, in which reference TRBV28 and TRBJ2-7 provide the parts outside the CDR3, is DVKVTQSSRYLVKRTGEKVFLECVQDMDHENMFWYRQDPGLGLRLIYFSYDVKMKEKGDIPEGYSVSREKKERFSLILESASTNQTSMYLCASSLGRLAKEYPYEQYFGPGTRLTVT.

The chain links TRBV13 to TRBJ2-5; D is unclear. Germline assignment: CDR1 PRHDT and CDR2 FYEKMQ (reference sequence). The CDR3 consists of 12 residues. V lost 5 bases and J 5 bases, leaving 9 bases between the germline ends. The CDR3 spells CASSLPRETQYF. DNA of the CDR3: TGTGCCAGCAGCCTACCGAGGGAGACCCAGTACTTC.

This clone has just a few counts. The chain carries TRBV12-3 or TRBV12-4 and TRBJ1-5; TRBD1 matches at 7 bases. The V gene end was trimmed by 2 bases and the J gene end by 10 bases; junction bases not matched to a gene: 5. The CDR3 loop spans 13 amino acids. CDR3 sequence (DNA): TGTGCCAGCAGTTTAACAGGGGCCACCCCCCAGCATTTT. Its translation is CASSLTGATPQHF.

The chain employs TRBV20-1 and TRBJ2-3; D not certain. The CDR3 covers 12 residues. V was trimmed by 3 bases and J by 1 base, leaving 5 bases between them. CDR1 and CDR2 from the germline V gene are DFQATT and SNEGSKA (reference sequence). CDR3 region: CSASIGTDTQYF. CDR3 nucleotide sequence: TGCAGTGCTAGTATAGGCACAGATACGCAGTATTTT.

In nucleotides, the CDR3 is TGTGCCAGCAGTTTAAGGGGGCAGGGCACAGATACGCAGTATTTT. Protein: CASSLRGQGTDTQYF. The chain combines TRBV27 with TRBJ2-3; 7 bases are a match to TRBD1. CDR3 length: 15 residues. CDR1 MNHEY and CDR2 SMNVEV come from the germline V gene (reference sequence). V was pared by 2 bases and J by 1 base, with 3 bases of the junction left unmatched.

The rearrangement joins TRBV5-5 to TRBJ1-4; TRBD1 matches at 7 bases. The germline V gene has CDR1 SGHKS and CDR2 YYEKEE (reference sequence). The CDR3 spans 13 residues. Losses at the gene ends were 1 base for V and 10 bases for J; bases not matched to a gene: 4. The CDR3 reads CASSLIQGGKLFF. CDR3 nucleotide sequence: TGTGCCAGCAGCTTGATTCAGGGGGGAAAACTGTTTTTT.

The chain has TRBV2 and TRBJ2-3, with D perhaps TRBD1 (6 bases). Germline V lookup: CDR1 SNHLY, CDR2 FYNNEI. The length of the CDR3 is 14 residues. V was trimmed by 4 bases and J by 3 bases, leaving 11 bases between them. The CDR3 protein is CASSVTGRTDTQYF. Here the CDR3 DNA reads TGTGCCAGCAGTGTAACAGGGCGAACAGATACGCAGTATTTT.

The V and J genes are TRBV5-4 and TRBJ2-5; D uncertain. Trimming removed 3 bases from V and 5 bases from J, with 14 bases in between. The CDR3 is 14 amino acids. Germline CDR1 SGHNT, CDR2 YYREEE (reference sequence). The CDR3 sequence: CASSSSTLFETQYF. The CDR3 coding sequence is TGTGCCAGCAGCTCTTCGACTCTTTTTGAGACCCAGTACTTC.

The chain has TRBV19 and TRBJ2-1; 8 bases match TRBD2. Trimming cost V 5 bases and J 9 bases; bases outside gene matches: 6. CDR3 size: 13 residues. Germline V gene sequence: CDR1 LNHDA, CDR2 SQIVND (reference sequence). CDR3 amino acids: CASSEGLDREQFF. The CDR3 DNA reads TGTGCCAGTAGTGAGGGACTAGATCGTGAGCAGTTCTTC.

This clone was seen once. The rearrangement links TRBV7-3 to TRBJ2-7; possibly TRBD2 for D (6 bases). The CDR3 consists of 14 residues. With 3 bases removed from V and 4 bases from J, the gap between germline ends came to 13 bases. Germline-derived CDR1 and CDR2 are SGHTA and FQGTGA. The CDR3 DNA sequence: TGTGCCAGCAGCTTGGGGGGTCAAATGTACGAGCAGTACTTC. As protein: CASSLGGQMYEQYF.

V usage is TRBV6-5 and J usage is TRBJ2-7; D unresolved. The CDR3 is made up of 10 amino acids. With 5 bases removed from V and 7 bases from J, the gap between germline ends came to 6 bases. CDR1 and CDR2 from the germline V gene are MNHEY and SVGAGI. The CDR3 reads CASSQWEQYF. In DNA, the CDR3 is TGTGCCAGCAGTCAGTGGGAGCAGTACTTC.

J is TRBJ2-3 and V is TRBV4-3; a weak D match, TRBD2 (6 bases). The V and J ends lost 1 base and 2 bases respectively, with 10 bases between them. This CDR3 region has 15 residues. Germline V gene sequence: CDR1 LGHNA, CDR2 YSLEER. The CDR3 nucleotides read TGCGCCAGCAGCCAAGTTGGCGGGGCCACAGATACGCAGTATTTT. Its protein product is CASSQVGGATDTQYF.

V gene TRBV19 combines with J gene TRBJ2-7; a possible D gene is TRBD2 (5 bases). The CDR3 spans 15 residues. Trimming took 1 base from V and 0 from J, leaving 10 bases between them. The germline V gene has CDR1 LNHDA and CDR2 SQIVND (reference sequence). CDR3 loop: CASSIASGSSYEQYF. The CDR3 DNA is TGTGCCAGTAGTATAGCCAGCGGAAGCTCCTACGAGCAGTACTTC.

This chain uses TRBV24-1 with TRBJ2-2; TRBD1 is a possible D gene (6 bases). V lost 4 bases and J 2 bases, leaving 13 bases between the germline ends. Germline V gene data show CDR1 as KGHDR and CDR2 as SFDVKD. The CDR3 extends over 16 amino acids. Here the CDR3 reads CATSDRTGTNTGELFF. The CDR3 DNA reads as TGTGCCACCAGTGACCGGACCGGGACAAACACCGGGGAGCTGTTTTTT.

As concerns this clone: Other DNA variants within this sample encode the same CDR3. CDR3 in DNA: TGTGCCAGCCGTCCCGGCGGCTCTGGAAACACCATATATTTT. As protein: CASRPGGSGNTIYF. The chain has TRBV19 and TRBJ1-3; D uncertain. Trimming took off 9 bases at V and 0 bases at J, with 12 bases between the two ends. CDR3 size: 14 residues. Germline CDR1 and CDR2: LNHDA and SQIVND (reference sequence).

The table lists this clone with a count of one. The rearrangement links TRBV7-8 to TRBJ2-6; 7 positions agree with TRBD1. Germline V gene data show CDR1 as SGHVS and CDR2 as FQNEAQ. The CDR3 extends over 16 amino acids. Losses at the gene ends were 6 bases for V and 3 bases for J; bases not matched to a gene: 8. In DNA, the CDR3 is TGTGCCAGCAGGCCGACAGGGATCTTTGGGGCCAACGTCCTGACTTTC. Translated, it gives CASRPTGIFGANVLTF.

CDR3 sequence reads: CASSPLGGNEKLFF. As DNA, the CDR3 is TGTGCCAGCAGTCCCCTGGGAGGAAATGAAAAACTGTTTTTT. The rearrangement joins TRBV28 to TRBJ1-4, with D unclear. Trimming took off 5 bases at V and 5 bases at J, with 12 bases between the two ends. The CDR3 runs to 14 residues. Germline V gene data show CDR1 as MDHEN and CDR2 as SYDVKM.

This clone appeared a few times. The chain is built from TRBV4-2 and TRBJ2-7; TRBD2 might be the D (5 bases). The germline V and J ends were trimmed by 4 bases and 0 bases, with 16 bases remaining between them. Germline V gene lookup returns CDR1 LGHNA and CDR2 YNFKEQ. The CDR3 has 16 residues. The CDR3 region has the DNA TGTGCCAGCAGCCCACATAAAGGCGGAGGCTCCTACGAGCAGTACTTC. It is translated as CASSPHKGGGSYEQYF.

This chain joins TRBV10-1 and TRBJ2-7, with 7 bases matching TRBD2. From germline, CDR1 is WNHNN and CDR2 SYGVQD (reference sequence). This CDR3 is 13 amino acids long. V was pared by 5 bases and J by 5 bases, with 6 bases of the junction left unmatched. In DNA, the CDR3 is TGCGCCAGCAGTCGGGGGGATCGGAACGAGCAGTACTTC. This encodes CASSRGDRNEQYF.